The 17 T cell receptor beta chains presented below share a single source sample, sequenced in a study of blood T cell repertoires in COVID-19. Data came from immunoSEQ multiplex PCR; TCRdb stores just in-frame clones and leaves some out. The table shows roughly 150,000 clones, with more than 70% occurring only once. Sequences were obtained from peripheral blood. The receptor source for this set is a man aged 55 to 69 with acute or convalescent COVID-19.

The V call is TRBV7-2, the J call TRBJ2-4; TRBD1 matches 9 bases. V lost 6 bases to trimming and J lost 8 bases; unmatched junction nucleotides: 8. Germline V CDR1 and CDR2: SGHTA, FQGNSA. CDR3 length: 14 residues. The CDR3 bases are TGTGCCAGCAGTTTGAACCGGGACAGGGACATTCAGTACTTC. Translated, it gives CASSLNRDRDIQYF.

The chain recombines TRBV4-1 with TRBJ2-7; TRBD1 agrees at 7 bases. CDR1 and CDR2 from the germline V gene are MGHRA and YSYEKL. The V and J ends lost 4 bases and 5 bases, in that order; junction bases with no gene match: 14. The CDR3 contains 16 residues. The CDR3 sequence: CASSRELGTASNEQYF. DNA of the CDR3: TGCGCCAGCAGCCGCGAACTCGGGACAGCTTCCAACGAGCAGTACTTC.

The gene calls are TRBV20-1 and TRBJ1-1; the D is unclear. The CDR3 runs to 11 residues. From germline, CDR1 is DFQATT and CDR2 SNEGSKA (reference sequence). CDR3 region: CRPLGNTEAFF. The CDR3 DNA reads TGCAGGCCCCTCGGGAACACTGAAGCTTTCTTT.

The chain has TRBV6-1 and TRBJ2-7, with D possibly matching TRBD1 (5 bases). V lost 1 base and J 2 bases, leaving 9 bases between the germline ends. CDR1 MNHNS and CDR2 SASEGT come from the germline V gene. This CDR3 has 14 residues. CDR3 amino acids: CASSEGQGTYEQYF. The CDR3 nucleotides are TGTGCCAGCAGTGAAGGGCAGGGAACCTACGAGCAGTACTTC.

The genes are TRBV3-1 (or the pseudogene TRBV3-2) and TRBJ2-5, with 7 positions matching TRBD1. Germline-derived CDR1 and CDR2 are LGHDT and YNNKEL (reference sequence). J lost 3 bases, V lost 4 bases, and 5 bases had no gene match. This CDR3 is 14 amino acids long. The CDR3 region is CASSPRRGKETQYF. The CDR3 DNA reads as TGTGCCAGCAGCCCCCGCAGGGGGAAAGAGACCCAGTACTTC.

V usage is TRBV18 and J usage is TRBJ2-3; D perhaps matches TRBD1 (6 bases). This CDR3 has 13 amino acids. V gave up 3 bases and J gave up 3 bases, with 7 bases separating them. CDR1 KGHSH and CDR2 LQKENI come from the germline V gene. The CDR3 bases are TGTGCCAGCTCACCGGACAGAACAGATACGCAGTATTTT. It translates to CASSPDRTDTQYF.

The CDR3 region is CASLERPNQPQHF. The DNA for the CDR3 is TGTGCCAGCCTGGAGCGTCCCAATCAGCCCCAGCATTTT. This chain links TRBV2 with TRBJ1-5; unclear D gene. The CDR3 loop spans 13 amino acids. The V end was cut by 8 bases, the J end by 3 bases, with 11 bases between. Per the germline V gene, CDR1 is SNHLY and CDR2 is FYNNEI.

V and J are TRBV21-1 and TRBJ1-2; the DNA was not compared with TRBD1, the D call given in the table. TRBV21-1 is a known pseudogene. This CDR3 has 14 residues. The CDR3 spells CASSVTPEVAGYTF. Here the CDR3 DNA reads TGTGCCAGCAGCGTGACACCCGAAGTGGCTGGCTACACCTTC.

The chain carries TRBV7-9 and TRBJ2-3; the match to TRBD2 covers 10 bases. This CDR3 spans 16 amino acids. V trimming: 4 bases; J trimming: 1 base; junction bases outside the gene matches: 5. CDR1 and CDR2 from the germline V gene are SEHNR and FQNEAQ (reference sequence). The CDR3 DNA reads as TGTGCCAGCAGCTACCGTAGCGGGGGGCGCACAGATACGCAGTATTTT. Translation gives CASSYRSGGRTDTQYF.

The chain combines TRBV2 with TRBJ1-1; unclear D gene. From germline, CDR1 is SNHLY and CDR2 FYNNEI. The ends were cut back, 9 bases at V and 0 bases at J, with 14 bases in the middle. The CDR3 has 14 amino acids. This CDR3 reads CASHRDTVNTEAFF. In DNA form, the CDR3 reads TGTGCCAGTCACCGAGACACCGTGAACACTGAAGCTTTCTTT.

The V gene is TRBV6-5, the J gene TRBJ2-7, with a weak D call TRBD1 (6 bases). Trimming cost V 5 bases and J 5 bases, with 13 bases left between them. Germline CDR1 and CDR2: MNHEY and SVGAGI. The CDR3 is 13 amino acids. The CDR3: CASSPQGLHEQYF. In DNA, the CDR3 is TGTGCCAGCAGTCCACAGGGTTTGCACGAGCAGTACTTC.

This chain links TRBV5-1 with TRBJ2-1; 13 positions match TRBD2. V shed 1 base and J 4 bases; nucleotides not matched to a gene: 11. The germline CDR1 and CDR2 sequences are SGHRS and YFSETQ. The CDR3 is made up of 19 amino acids. The CDR3 coding sequence is TGCGCCAGCAGCTTGACTAGCGGGGGGGCCATTCTGAAATACAATGAGCAGTTCTTC. As protein: CASSLTSGGAILKYNEQFF.

A single count supports this clone. V is TRBV11-3 and J is TRBJ2-2, with 11 bases fitting TRBD2. CDR3 length: 17 amino acids. V lost 0 bases, J lost 8 bases, and 8 bases stayed unmatched. Germline loops: CDR1 SGHNT, CDR2 YENEEA. The CDR3 loop reads CASSLEGTSGILGELFF. The CDR3 coding sequence is TGTGCCAGCAGCTTAGAAGGGACTAGCGGAATTCTGGGGGAGCTGTTTTTT.

This chain connects TRBV7-2 to TRBJ2-1; 8 nucleotides line up with TRBD2. This CDR3 is built from 14 residues. After removal of 6 bases from V and 4 bases from J, the junction contained 5 bases not matched to a gene. Germline V gene sequence: CDR1 SGHTA, CDR2 FQGNSA. CDR3 nucleotides: TGTGCCAGCAGACACGGGACTAGGTACAATGAGCAGTTCTTC. Translating gives CASRHGTRYNEQFF.

The V gene is TRBV24-1, the J gene TRBJ2-1; the D gene is possibly TRBD1 (6 bases). V lost 4 bases, J lost 4 bases, and 13 bases lay in between. The germline V gene encodes CDR1 KGHDR and CDR2 SFDVKD. The CDR3 is 15 amino acids. As DNA, the CDR3 is TGTGCCACCAGTGAGGGTCAGGGGCCGTACAATGAGCAGTTCTTC. As protein: CATSEGQGPYNEQFF.

DNA of the CDR3: TGCGCCAGCAGCTTCGGCGGCCCTAATGAAAAACTGTTTTTT. It codes for CASSFGGPNEKLFF. The chain carries TRBV5-1 and TRBJ1-4; unclear D gene. CDR1 is SGHRS, CDR2 YFSETQ, per germline. The CDR3 totals 14 residues. V was pared by 2 bases and J by 3 bases, with 8 bases between.

The chain recombines TRBV7-9 with TRBJ2-7, with unresolved D. Germline CDR1 is SEHNR and CDR2 is FQNEAQ (reference sequence). V was cut by 6 bases and J by 3 bases, with 12 bases left in between. The length of the CDR3 is 13 residues. CDR3 loop: CASRSKSGYEQYF. CDR3 coding DNA: TGTGCCAGCAGGTCCAAATCGGGCTACGAGCAGTACTTC.